This T cell receptor beta chain was obtained from a study of response to subunit inactivated influenza vaccine. Study observations and caveats: T cells newly recruited by each seasonal influenza vaccination are few, the authors suggested.

On this clonotype: Antigen: not known.

TCRdb re-called the RT-PCR reads through MiXCR, storing one row per CDR3 protein. This table has 500,000 to 600,000 distinct CDR3 sequences, less than 8% appearing once. Sample: PBMCs from blood, taken roughly 24 months after vaccination. The receptor's source is a man aged 45 to 70 who received an inactivated influenza vaccine.

For the CDR3, the DNA is TGTGCCAGCAGCCTTACCTTCTACGGGAGTGGTGCAGATACGCAGTATTTT. This codes for CASSLTFYGSGADTQYF. V and J are TRBV7-2 and TRBJ2-3; the D gene is possibly TRBD2 (6 bases). There are 17 residues in the CDR3. The ends were cut back, 5 bases at V and 4 bases at J, with 22 bases in the middle. Germline V gene data show CDR1 as SGHTA and CDR2 as FQGNSA.